The clone carrying this TCR beta chain has just one count. Enrolled through a virtual design, the participants were between about 18 and 100 years of age and came from around 25 US areas. Original data processing: Amplified reference gene primers provided the basis for estimating nucleated cell counts. Profiling relied on immunoSEQ multiplex PCR, and the TCRdb table lists in-frame clones only, not all of them. That table is the source of V, J and clone size, and D and trimming were worked out from the DNA. The sample has about 270,000 clones; roughly 90% are singletons. These data come from a study of blood T cell repertoires in COVID-19. Turning to the study itself: Acute-phase and convalescent COVID-19 samples originated in the United States, Italy and Spain. From T cells, B-cell-depleted T cells, or PBMCs came the material, which was cDNA or gDNA.

V was trimmed by 3 bases and J by 0 bases, leaving 9 bases between them. This CDR3 has 14 residues. The germline V gene encodes CDR1 SGHRS and CDR2 YFSETQ. This receptor was identified in a woman aged 60-75 years who had recovered from COVID-19. The chain couples TRBV5-1 to TRBJ1-2, with a tentative D call TRBD1 (5 bases). The specimen sequenced was PBMCs or T cells enriched from blood (not recorded which). Here the CDR3 DNA reads TGCGCCAGCAGCTCAGACAGCGCTAACTATGGCTACACCTTC. This translates into CASSSDSANYGYTF.